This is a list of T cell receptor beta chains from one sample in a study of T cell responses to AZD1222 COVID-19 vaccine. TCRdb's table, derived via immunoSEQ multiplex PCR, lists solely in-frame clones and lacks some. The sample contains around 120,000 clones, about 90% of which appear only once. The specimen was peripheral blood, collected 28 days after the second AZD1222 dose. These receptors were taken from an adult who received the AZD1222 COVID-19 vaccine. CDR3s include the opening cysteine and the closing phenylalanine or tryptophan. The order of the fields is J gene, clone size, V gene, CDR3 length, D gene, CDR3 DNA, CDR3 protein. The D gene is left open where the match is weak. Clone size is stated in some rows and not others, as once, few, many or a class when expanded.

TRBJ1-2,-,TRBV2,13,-,TGTGCCAGCAGTGAAGACAGGGTGGGTGGCTACACCTTC,CASSEDRVGGYTF
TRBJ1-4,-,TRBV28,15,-,TGTGCCAGCAGTACCCCCCTTGCGGGGGATGAAAAACTGTTTTTT,CASSTPLAGDEKLFF
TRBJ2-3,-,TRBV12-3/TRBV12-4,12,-,TGTGCCAGCAGTTCAAGCGGGCGGGCGCAGTATTTT,CASSSSGRAQYF
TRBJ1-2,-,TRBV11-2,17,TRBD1,TGTGCCAGCAGCCCACAGGGGGCGAAAGTTTCCAACTATGGCTACACCTTC,CASSPQGAKVSNYGYTF
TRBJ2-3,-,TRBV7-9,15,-,TGTGCCAGCAGCTTAACGGGAGAAACCACAGATACGCAGTATTTT,CASSLTGETTDTQYF
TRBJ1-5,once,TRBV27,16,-,TGTGCCAGCAGTCCCTCCTCGGGACAAGTGAATCAGCCCCAGCATTTT,CASSPSSGQVNQPQHF
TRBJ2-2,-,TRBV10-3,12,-,TGTGCCATCGGAAGTGGATCCGGGGAGCTGTTTTTT,CAIGSGSGELFF
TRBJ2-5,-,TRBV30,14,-,TGTGCCTGGAGTGTTCGCGGGGCCGGGGAGACCCAGTACTTC,CAWSVRGAGETQYF
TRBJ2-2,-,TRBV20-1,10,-,TGCAGTGCTAGAGGACCGGAGCTGTTTTTT,CSARGPELFF
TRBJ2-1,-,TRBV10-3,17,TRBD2,TGTGCCATCAGTCAATGGACTAGCGGGGCCTCCTACAATGAGCAGTTCTTC,CAISQWTSGASYNEQFF
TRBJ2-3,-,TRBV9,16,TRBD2,TGTGCCAGCAGCTCTCGGAGCGGGACGTACACAGATACGCAGTATTTT,CASSSRSGTYTDTQYF
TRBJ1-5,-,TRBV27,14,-,TGTGCCAGCAGTTTATTGGCATCCGATCAGCCCCAGCATTTT,CASSLLASDQPQHF
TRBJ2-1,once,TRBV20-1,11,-,TGCAGTCGAGCCCCCTACAATGAGCAGTTCTTC,CSRAPYNEQFF
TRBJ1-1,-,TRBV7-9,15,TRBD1,TGTGCCAGCAGCGGGACAGGGGAAGGCGGCACTGAAGCTTTCTTT,CASSGTGEGGTEAFF
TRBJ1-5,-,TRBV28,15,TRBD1,TGTGCCAGCAGTACAGGGGGCGCGGGCAATCAGCCCCAGCATTTT,CASSTGGAGNQPQHF
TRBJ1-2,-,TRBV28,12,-,TGTGCCAGCAGTGCAAATCAGGGAAACTACACCTTC,CASSANQGNYTF
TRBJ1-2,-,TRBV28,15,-,TGTGCCAGCAGTTCCGGGTCCGGCGGCACCAAGGGCTACACCTTC,CASSSGSGGTKGYTF
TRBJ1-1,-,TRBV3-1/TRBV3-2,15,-,TGTGCCAGCAGCCGGGGGACCCAGGGAGGCACTGAAGCTTTCTTT,CASSRGTQGGTEAFF
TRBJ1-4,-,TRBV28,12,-,TGTGCCAGCAGAAGGCCGGGTGAAAAACTGTTTTTT,CASRRPGEKLFF
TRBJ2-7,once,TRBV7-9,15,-,TGTGCCAGCAGCTTAGCGGAGGGGGGCGGTAGGGAGCAGTACTTC,CASSLAEGGGREQYF
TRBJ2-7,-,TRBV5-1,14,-,TGCGCCAGCAGCTACGACCCGGCGACCTACGAGCAGTACTTC,CASSYDPATYEQYF
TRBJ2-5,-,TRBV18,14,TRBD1,TGTGCCAGCTCGAGGGACAGCTTTCAAGAGACCCAGTACTTC,CASSRDSFQETQYF
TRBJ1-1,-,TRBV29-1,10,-,TGCAGCGCACAGAACACTGAAGCTTTCTTT,CSAQNTEAFF
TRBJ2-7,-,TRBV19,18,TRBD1,TGTGCCAGTAGTATAAAAGACAGGGGGCGAAGATCCTCCTACGAGCAGTACTTC,CASSIKDRGRRSSYEQYF
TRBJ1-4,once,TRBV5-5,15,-,TGTGCCAGCAGCTTGGTGGCAGGGGTTAATGAAAAACTGTTTTTT,CASSLVAGVNEKLFF
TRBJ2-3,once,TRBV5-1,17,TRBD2,TGCGCCAGCAGCTTGGCCGGGACTAGCGGACCCACAGATACGCAGTATTTT,CASSLAGTSGPTDTQYF
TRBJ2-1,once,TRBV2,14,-,TGTGCCAGTAAGGACAGCGAGTCCTACAATGAGCAGTTCTTC,CASKDSESYNEQFF
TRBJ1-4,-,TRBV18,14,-,TGTGCCAGCTCATTAGTCGCAACTAATGAAAAACTGTTTTTT,CASSLVATNEKLFF
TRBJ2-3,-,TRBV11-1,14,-,TGTGCCAGCAGCTTATTACTAGGATCAGATACGCAGTATTTT,CASSLLLGSDTQYF
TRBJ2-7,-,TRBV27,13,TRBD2,TGTGCCAGCCAGACTAGCGGGAGTGACGAGCAGTACTTC,CASQTSGSDEQYF
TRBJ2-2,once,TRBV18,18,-,TGTGCCAGCTCACCACGTACGCCGATGGGGCGGTTGGACGGGGAGCTGTTTTTT,CASSPRTPMGRLDGELFF
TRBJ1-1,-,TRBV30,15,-,TGTGCCTGGGTGGCCCTGGGAGGGCGATCGACTGAAGCTTTCTTT,CAWVALGGRSTEAFF
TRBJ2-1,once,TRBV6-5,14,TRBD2,TGTGCCAGCAGCCTTAGCGGGAGAACGCATGAGCAGTTCTTC,CASSLSGRTHEQFF
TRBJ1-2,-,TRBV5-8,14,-,TGTGCCAGCAGCTTGAGTCGTGTTAACTATGGCTACACCTTC,CASSLSRVNYGYTF
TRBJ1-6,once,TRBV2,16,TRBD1,TGTGCCAGCAGTGAAAGGGACAGGGATTTAGGTTCACCCCTCCACTTT,CASSERDRDLGSPLHF
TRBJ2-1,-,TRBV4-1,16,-,TGCGCCAGCAGCCCCAATATAGGGGGGCCCTACAATGAGCAGTTCTTC,CASSPNIGGPYNEQFF
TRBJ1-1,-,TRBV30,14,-,TGTGCCTGGAGTGTTTCCGGAGTGAACACTGAAGCTTTCTTT,CAWSVSGVNTEAFF
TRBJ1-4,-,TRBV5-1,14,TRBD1,TGCGCCAGCAGCTACAGGGGGCCTAATGAAAAACTGTTTTTT,CASSYRGPNEKLFF
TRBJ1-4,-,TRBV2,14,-,TGTGCCAGCAGTGAGGTTAGGAGTAATGAAAAACTGTTTTTT,CASSEVRSNEKLFF
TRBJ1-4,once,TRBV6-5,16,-,TGTGCCAGCAGTTACGATCGGGTTCGATCTAATGAAAAACTGTTTTTT,CASSYDRVRSNEKLFF